This record concerns one TCR beta chain sequence. CDR3 length: 11 residues. V was shortened by 2 bases and J by 10 bases, with 6 bases between the two germline ends. Germline V lookup: CDR1 PRHDT, CDR2 FYEKMQ (reference sequence). The data belong to a study of T cell changes during pregnancy in multiple sclerosis. Clones were sequenced by immunoSEQ multiplex PCR, and TCRdb holds only the in-frame ones, with some missing. The sample lists 45,000 to 55,000 clones, about 92% seen once, with roughly 0.91% in the top ten. The sample in question was CD4+ T cells from peripheral blood mononuclear cells, obtained in the second trimester of pregnancy. The chain recombines TRBV13 with TRBJ2-1, with D possibly TRBD1 on 5 matching bases. This sequence was found in a female donor in good health, enrolled as a control in a pregnancy study. This chain's CDR3 is CASSLRGEQFF. CDR3 DNA sequence: TGTGCCAGCAGCTTAAGGGGAGAGCAGTTCTTC.